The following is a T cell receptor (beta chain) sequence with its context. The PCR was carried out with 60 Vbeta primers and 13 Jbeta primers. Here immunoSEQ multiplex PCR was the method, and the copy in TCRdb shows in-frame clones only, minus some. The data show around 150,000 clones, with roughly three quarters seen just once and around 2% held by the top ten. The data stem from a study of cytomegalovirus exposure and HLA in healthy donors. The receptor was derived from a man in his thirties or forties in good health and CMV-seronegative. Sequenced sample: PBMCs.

Here the CDR3 DNA reads TGTGCCAGCAGCTTAGTTGCTAGCGGGAGTACAGGCCAAGAGACCCAGTACTTC. It translates to CASSLVASGSTGQETQYF. V usage is TRBV7-8 and J usage is TRBJ2-5; TRBD2 aligns across 10 bases. The CDR3 spans 18 residues. V lost 1 base, J lost 1 base, and 9 bases stayed unmatched. Germline assignment: CDR1 SGHVS and CDR2 FQNEAQ. Complete variable domain (other parts from reference TRBV7-8 and TRBJ2-5): GAGVSQSPRYKVAKRGQDVALRCDPISGHVSLFWYQQALGQGPEFLTYFQNEAQLDKSGLPSDRFFAERPEGSVSTLKIQRTQQEDSAVYLCASSLVASGSTGQETQYFGPGTRLLVL.